One sample yielded the 23 T cell receptor beta chains listed below, sequenced in a study of CD8+ T cells in alopecia areata. RNA extraction and reverse transcription yielded cDNA as sequencing template. Produced via immunoSEQ multiplex PCR; TCRdb's table is partial and in-frame only. The repertoire holds around 50,000 clones, with 90% to 97% as singletons. The source material was CD8+ T cells sorted from blood, sampled at week 0. All receptors come from a human donor with alopecia areata.

The chain is built from TRBV7-6 and TRBJ1-4; the D is unclear. CDR3 length: 14 amino acids. Per germline, CDR1 SGHVS and CDR2 FNYEAQ. V was pared by 1 base and J by 9 bases, with 12 bases between. The CDR3 is CASSLGWSEKKLFF. DNA of the CDR3: TGTGCCAGCAGCTTAGGTTGGAGCGAGAAAAAACTGTTTTTT.

V gene TRBV7-2 combines with J gene TRBJ1-2; D uncertain. Germline V gene sequence: CDR1 SGHTA, CDR2 FQGNSA. V was pared by 5 bases and J by 6 bases, with 19 bases between. The CDR3 contains 15 residues. The CDR3 loop is CASSRGGGQEDGYTF. The CDR3 DNA reads as TGTGCCAGCAGCCGAGGCGGAGGGCAGGAAGATGGCTACACCTTC.

V and J are TRBV5-6 and TRBJ1-2; D is perhaps TRBD1 (5 bases). The germline V gene encodes CDR1 SGHDT and CDR2 YYEEEE. The CDR3 is made up of 14 amino acids. Between the trimmed V and J ends, which lost 1 base and 5 bases, there was a span of 12 bases. In DNA, the CDR3 is TGTGCCAGCAGCTTGACGGGGCTCAAATATGGCTACACCTTC. Translated: CASSLTGLKYGYTF.

This sequence joins TRBV4-3 and TRBJ2-2; D might be TRBD1 (6 bases). The V end lost 1 base, the J end lost 5 bases, and 8 bases lay between the germline ends. The CDR3 totals 14 residues. Per the germline V gene, CDR1 is LGHNA and CDR2 is YSLEER. CDR3 sequence (DNA): TGCGCCAGCAGCCAAGTCCAGGGGACCGGGGAGCTGTTTTTT. It encodes CASSQVQGTGELFF.

The chain has TRBV11-2 and TRBJ1-5, with TRBD1 matching 7 bases. Looked up from germline, CDR1 is SGHAT and CDR2 is FQNNGV. The V and J ends lost 3 bases and 4 bases, in that order; junction bases with no gene match: 6. There are 15 residues in the CDR3. For the CDR3, the DNA is TGTGCCAGCAGCTTCGGGACAGTGGGAAATCAGCCCCAGCATTTT. Translation gives CASSFGTVGNQPQHF. Supplemented by reference TRBV11-2 and TRBJ1-5, the full variable domain reads EAGVAQSPRYKIIEKRQSVAFWCNPISGHATLYWYQQILGQGPKLLIQFQNNGVVDDSQLPKDRFSAERLKGVDSTLKIQPAKLEDSAVYLCASSFGTVGNQPQHFGDGTRLSIL.

This sequence joins TRBV7-9 and TRBJ2-7; D gene uncertain. The CDR3 is made up of 13 amino acids. The germline gives CDR1 SEHNR, CDR2 FQNEAQ (reference sequence). Trimming removed 2 bases from V and 1 base from J, with 6 bases in between. The chain's CDR3 is CASSLPLSYEQYF. CDR3 nucleotide sequence: TGTGCCAGCAGCTTACCGTTGTCCTACGAGCAGTACTTC.

DNA for the CDR3: TGTGCCAGCAGCGACACATGGACATACGAGCAGTACTTC. Translating gives CASSDTWTYEQYF. The chain combines TRBV14 with TRBJ2-7; the D gene is possibly TRBD1 (5 bases). The CDR3 is made up of 13 amino acids. Germline V gives CDR1 SGHDN, CDR2 FVKESK. V dropped 5 bases and J dropped 4 bases, with 12 bases sitting between them.

This clone was recorded only once. The gene calls are TRBV7-2 and TRBJ2-7; 8 nucleotides align to TRBD2. The ends lost 7 bases at V and 3 bases at J; junction bases unmatched: 11. Germline V gene lookup returns CDR1 SGHTA and CDR2 FQGNSA. The CDR3 totals 15 residues. The CDR3 nucleotides are TGTGCCAGCACCCTTGGCCGGGGGGGCGACTACGAGCAGTACTTC. This translates into CASTLGRGGDYEQYF.

The V gene is TRBV5-4, the J gene TRBJ2-5; 8 bases are a match to TRBD1. The V segment lost 5 bases and the J segment 0 bases; nucleotides outside the gene matches: 6. The length of the CDR3 is 15 residues. Germline-derived CDR1 and CDR2 are SGHNT and YYREEE (reference sequence). CDR3 sequence reads: CASSPWTGNQETQYF. The DNA of the CDR3 is TGTGCCAGCAGTCCGTGGACAGGGAACCAAGAGACCCAGTACTTC.

This chain uses TRBV19 with TRBJ2-7; 11 bases map to TRBD1. CDR3 length: 14 amino acids. Trimming took 5 bases from V and 4 from J; bases not matched to a gene: 4. The germline V gene encodes CDR1 LNHDA and CDR2 SQIVND (reference sequence). CDR3 residues: CASSAGTGGYEQYF. As DNA, the CDR3 is TGTGCCAGTAGTGCCGGGACAGGGGGTTACGAGCAGTACTTC.

The chain uses TRBV29-1 and TRBJ1-4; D is undetermined. The V and J ends lost 2 bases and 4 bases respectively, with 8 bases between them. Germline V gene data show CDR1 as SQVTM and CDR2 as ANQGSEA. CDR3 length: 13 amino acids. CDR3 DNA: TGCAGCGTTGAATCCCAGATTAATGAAAAACTGTTTTTT. This sequence encodes CSVESQINEKLFF.

This clone was found once. The chain combines TRBV27 with TRBJ2-7; D unclear. This CDR3 contains 14 residues. Trimming took 6 bases from V and 0 from J, leaving 12 bases between them. Germline V gene sequence: CDR1 MNHEY, CDR2 SMNVEV (reference sequence). The CDR3 reads CASSLYLSSYEQYF. DNA of the CDR3: TGTGCCAGCAGCCTATACCTCAGCTCCTACGAGCAGTACTTC.

The V call is TRBV9, the J call TRBJ1-1; 8 bases match TRBD1. V gave up 1 base and J gave up 5 bases; unmatched junction bases: 4. This CDR3 comprises 14 residues. Germline V gene lookup returns CDR1 SGDLS and CDR2 YYNGEE. CDR3 amino acids: CASSVSQGATEAFF. The CDR3 DNA sequence: TGTGCCAGCAGCGTAAGTCAGGGGGCGACTGAAGCTTTCTTT.

This chain connects TRBV7-8 to TRBJ1-2, with TRBD1 matching over 11 bases. The trim removed 2 bases at V and 6 bases at J, leaving 14 bases unmatched. The V gene's germline CDR1 is SGHVS and CDR2 FQNEAQ. The CDR3 length is 18 residues. The CDR3 loop is CASSLREPWGQGEDGYTF. CDR3 in DNA: TGTGCCAGCAGCTTAAGGGAGCCGTGGGGACAGGGGGAGGATGGCTACACCTTC.

CDR3 protein: CAAPFRGVSYNEQFF. The CDR3 DNA reads as TGTGCCGCCCCCTTTCGGGGGGTCTCCTACAATGAGCAGTTCTTC. This rearrangement joins TRBV9 to TRBJ2-1; 7 positions agree with TRBD2. The length of the CDR3 is 15 residues. V trimming: 10 bases; J trimming: 0 bases; junction bases outside the gene matches: 10. The V gene's germline CDR1 is SGDLS and CDR2 YYNGEE.

The V gene is TRBV7-8, the J gene TRBJ2-5; unclear D gene. Germline lookup yields CDR1 SGHVS and CDR2 FQNEAQ. The V end lost 5 bases, the J end lost 5 bases, and 9 bases lay between the germline ends. CDR3 size: 12 residues. The CDR3 DNA reads TGTGCCAGCAGCGACGGAACTGAGACCCAGTACTTC. It codes for CASSDGTETQYF.

The rearrangement links TRBV29-1 to TRBJ2-7, with no clear D. Germline CDR1 SQVTM, CDR2 ANQGSEA. Trimming pared 2 bases from V and 6 bases from J, leaving 14 bases between. The CDR3 is 13 residues long. CDR3 DNA: TGCAGCGTTGAATGGACCGTCCCTGGCGAGCAGTACTTC. This sequence encodes CSVEWTVPGEQYF.

The chain combines TRBV5-1 with TRBJ2-7; a weak D match, TRBD1 (6 bases). The CDR3 covers 14 residues. Between the trimmed V and J ends, which lost 3 bases and 4 bases, there was a span of 14 bases. Germline V lookup: CDR1 SGHRS, CDR2 YFSETQ. The CDR3: CASSSRTETYEQYF. CDR3 sequence (DNA): TGCGCCAGCAGCTCCCGGACAGAAACGTACGAGCAGTACTTC.

On this clone: Its ends do not fully match the called genes, so a read error is possible. At the DNA level, this CDR3 is encoded by other sequences in the same sample as well. The CDR3 DNA is TGTGCCAGTAGCTTGGGAGCGGGGGGTTACAATGAGCAGTTCTTC. It specifies CASSLGAGGYNEQFF. The chain couples TRBV5-6 to TRBJ2-1, with TRBD2 matching 9 bases. The CDR3 contains 15 residues. From germline, CDR1 is SGHDT and CDR2 YYEEEE. The full variable domain, completed using reference TRBV5-6 and TRBJ2-1, is DAGVTQSPTHLIKTRGQQVTLRCSPKSGHDTVSWYQQALGQGPQFIFQYYEEEERQRGNFPDRFSGHQFPNYSSELNVNALLLGDSALYLCASSLGAGGYNEQFFGPGTRLTVL.

The rearrangement links TRBV7-9 to TRBJ2-1; 8 nucleotides match TRBD2. This CDR3 is 13 amino acids long. CDR1 is SEHNR and CDR2 is FQNEAQ in the germline V gene (reference sequence). The trim removed 1 base at V and 16 bases at J, leaving 9 bases unmatched. The CDR3 region is CASSLEPGGARFF. For the CDR3, the DNA is TGTGCCAGCAGCTTAGAACCCGGGGGGGCTCGTTTCTTC.

The chain joins TRBV29-1 to TRBJ2-7; D may be TRBD2 (7 bases). Germline V CDR1 and CDR2: SQVTM, ANQGSEA. V was trimmed by 4 bases and J by 4 bases, leaving 14 bases between them. This CDR3 spans 13 amino acids. CDR3 amino acids: CSVVSRGGYEQYF. The DNA of the CDR3 is TGCAGCGTTGTCTCCAGGGGAGGGTACGAGCAGTACTTC.

The chain links TRBV29-1 to TRBJ2-5; perhaps TRBD1 as D (6 bases). The CDR3 contains 14 residues. The germline V gene encodes CDR1 SQVTM and CDR2 ANQGSEA. V was shortened by 1 base and J by 5 bases, with 14 bases between the two germline ends. Written as DNA, the CDR3 is TGCAGCGTTGAAGGGACAGAATATGCGGAGACCCAGTACTTC. This translates into CSVEGTEYAETQYF.

The gene calls are TRBV29-1 and TRBJ1-2; TRBD1 aligns across 8 bases. The germline V gene encodes CDR1 SQVTM and CDR2 ANQGSEA. Trimming at V came to 4 bases and at J to 2 bases, leaving 6 bases not matched to a gene. CDR3 length: 14 residues. The CDR3 loop reads CSVASGQGNYGYTF. Here the CDR3 DNA reads TGCAGCGTTGCGTCTGGACAGGGAAACTATGGCTACACCTTC. Full variable domain (missing parts from reference TRBV29-1 and TRBJ1-2): SAVISQKPSRDICQRGTSLTIQCQVDSQVTMMFWYRQQPGQSLTLIATANQGSEATYESGFVIDKFPISRPNLTFSTLTVSNMSPEDSSIYLCSVASGQGNYGYTFGSGTRLTVV.